The 30 T cell receptor beta chains presented below share a single source sample, sequenced in a study of regulatory T cells in long-lasting Graves disease. With iRepertoire HTBI primers and Arm-PCR of CDR3 regions, TCR beta libraries were built. TCRdb recomputed calls from the multiplex PCR reads with MiXCR, one row per CDR3 protein. This repertoire shows about 470,000 distinct CDR3 sequences, under 25% found once; its top ten account for approximately 7.8%. The time point is: persistent/refractory GD, antithyroid drugs over 5 years with positive TRAb. After RNA was extracted from PBMCs, the TCR library was made from it. The material was peripheral blood mononuclear cells (PBMCs), obtained when the disease was refractory, from a patient treated with antithyroid drugs. All receptors come from a female donor with Graves disease.

This clonotype was found a few times. The chain has TRBV2 and TRBJ2-7, with a possible D match to TRBD2 (6 bases). CDR1 and CDR2 (germline): SNHLY, FYNNEI. The CDR3 totals 16 residues. V lost 7 bases to trimming and J lost 4 bases, with 23 bases between them. Written as DNA, the CDR3 is TGTGCCAGCACCCGTCAATCTTGGACTAACCGATACGAGCAGTACTTC. Its translation is CASTRQSWTNRYEQYF.

This chain uses TRBV10-3 with TRBJ2-1; D is uncertain. The CDR3 extends over 15 amino acids. The germline gives CDR1 ENHRY, CDR2 SYGVKD. V lost 4 bases and J lost 4, with 14 bases in between. The CDR3 DNA follows: TGTGCCATCAGTGTTACGGATACGACTTACAATGAGCAGTTCTTC. Translating it yields CAISVTDTTYNEQFF.

This clonotype showed up just a few times. The chain's CDR3 is CSATLGNQPQHF. DNA for the CDR3: TGCAGTGCTACTCTGGGGAATCAGCCCCAGCATTTT. The chain joins TRBV20-1 to TRBJ1-5; unclear D gene. Germline-derived CDR1 and CDR2 are DFQATT and SNEGSKA (reference sequence). Trimming pared 4 bases from V and 4 bases from J, leaving 8 bases between. The CDR3 extends over 12 amino acids.

This clonotype showed up many times. The CDR3 loop reads CASSLGTGLPGTEAFF. The CDR3 region has the DNA TGTGCCAGCAGCTTGGGTACAGGGCTCCCTGGCACTGAAGCTTTCTTT. The chain combines TRBV11-1 with TRBJ1-1; D is possibly TRBD1 (6 bases). This CDR3 is 16 amino acids long. Germline V CDR1 and CDR2: SGHAT, FQDESV (reference sequence). Between the trimmed V and J ends, which lost 3 bases and 4 bases, there was a span of 18 bases.

The V gene is TRBV7-2, the J gene TRBJ2-3, with 12 nucleotides matching TRBD2. The CDR3 is 15 residues long. In germline, CDR1 is SGHTA, CDR2 FQGNSA. The V gene end was trimmed by 1 base and the J gene end by 8 bases; junction bases not matched to a gene: 4. CDR3 in amino acids: CASSLVLAGGPTQYF. In DNA form, the CDR3 reads TGTGCCAGCAGCTTAGTCCTAGCGGGAGGGCCTACGCAGTATTTT.

This clonotype was picked up many times. CDR3 sequence: CASGTGGLTYEQYF. Written as DNA, the CDR3 is TGTGCCAGCGGGACAGGGGGCCTGACCTACGAGCAGTACTTC. The V and J genes are TRBV6-1 and TRBJ2-7; 12 bases map to TRBD1. The germline CDR1 and CDR2 sequences are MNHNS and SASEGT. Trimming removed 8 bases from V and 2 bases from J; junction bases left unmatched: 4. The CDR3 extends over 14 amino acids.

This clonotype was detected once. The CDR3 protein is CASSQDPTPGQVNSPLHF. The CDR3 DNA follows: TGCGCCAGCAGCCAAGATCCAACCCCGGGACAAGTTAATTCACCCCTCCACTTT. J is TRBJ1-6 and V is TRBV4-1; weak D call: TRBD1 (6 bases). The CDR3 spans 18 residues. Germline assignment: CDR1 MGHRA and CDR2 YSYEKL. V lost 0 bases to trimming and J lost 6 bases, with 18 bases between them.

This clonotype was picked up many times. The chain has TRBV6-1 and TRBJ2-7, with D maybe TRBD2 (6 bases). The CDR3 runs to 14 residues. V lost 6 bases to trimming and J lost 7 bases, with 19 bases between them. Germline V CDR1 and CDR2: MNHNS, SASEGT. In DNA, the CDR3 is TGTGCCAGCAGGCCGACTAGGGAAGGTTGGGAGCAGTACTTC. Its protein product is CASRPTREGWEQYF.

This clonotype was counted at least ten times. The chain links TRBV2 to TRBJ1-2, with TRBD1 matching over 8 bases. Germline V gene data show CDR1 as SNHLY and CDR2 as FYNNEI. V was pared by 3 bases and J by 7 bases, with 4 bases of the junction left unmatched. This CDR3 has 13 amino acids. The CDR3 loop reads CASSEEQGVGYTF. The DNA for the CDR3 is TGTGCCAGCAGTGAGGAACAGGGGGTTGGCTACACCTTC. Filled out from reference TRBV2 and TRBJ1-2, the complete variable domain reads EPEVTQTPSHQVTQMGQEVILRCVPISNHLYFYWYRQILGQKVEFLVSFYNNEISEKSEIFDDQFSVERPDGSNFTLKIRSTKLEDSAMYFCASSEEQGVGYTFGSGTRLTVV.

The table lists this clonotype with many counts. The genes are TRBV11-1 and TRBJ2-7; weak D call: TRBD2 (5 bases). The V and J ends lost 4 bases and 4 bases respectively, with 29 bases between them. CDR1 and CDR2 from the germline V gene are SGHAT and FQDESV (reference sequence). The CDR3 covers 19 residues. For the CDR3, the DNA is TGTGCCAGCAGCTCGACCTTAGCGTCGGACTCCGGTCAAAGTTACGAGCAGTACTTC. Amino acid sequence: CASSSTLASDSGQSYEQYF.

The rearrangement uses TRBV11-2 and TRBJ2-3, with D perhaps TRBD1 (6 bases). V lost 3 bases and J lost 4, with 14 bases in between. CDR1 and CDR2 from the germline V gene are SGHAT and FQNNGV. The CDR3 runs to 15 residues. The CDR3 DNA is TGTGCCAGCAGCTTGGGACAACGGCCCGCAGATACGCAGTATTTT. Residues: CASSLGQRPADTQYF.

This clonotype showed up just a few times. V and J are TRBV5-1 and TRBJ2-2, with D possibly matching TRBD2 (6 bases). Trimming shortened V by 4 bases and J by 7 bases, and 14 bases separated the two germline ends. From germline, CDR1 is SGHRS and CDR2 YFSETQ. The CDR3 loop spans 14 amino acids. CDR3 region: CASSPGGAFGELFF. The CDR3 DNA reads TGCGCCAGCAGCCCGGGCGGGGCTTTCGGGGAGCTGTTTTTT.

This clonotype appeared many times. V usage is TRBV28 and J usage is TRBJ1-1; 7 nucleotides align to TRBD1. The trim removed 7 bases at V and 5 bases at J, leaving 13 bases unmatched. Germline CDR1 and CDR2: MDHEN and SYDVKM. There are 15 residues in the CDR3. The CDR3 loop reads CASIPPTAGGTEAFF. The CDR3, as DNA: TGTGCCAGCATTCCACCCACCGCAGGGGGAACTGAAGCTTTCTTT.

This clonotype was picked up a small number of times. CDR3 amino acids: CSARDPQTGSEQYF. In nucleotides, the CDR3 is TGCAGTGCTAGAGATCCCCAGACAGGGTCCGAGCAGTACTTC. This rearrangement joins TRBV20-1 to TRBJ2-7; 7 nucleotides match TRBD1. This CDR3 is 14 amino acids long. CDR1 is DFQATT, CDR2 SNEGSKA, per germline (reference sequence). With V trimmed by 0 bases and J by 6 bases, 8 bases remained unmatched.

The chain carries TRBV12-3 or TRBV12-4 and TRBJ1-3; the D is unclear. V was shortened by 3 bases and J by 0 bases, with 12 bases between the two germline ends. The CDR3 has 16 amino acids. CDR3 nucleotide sequence: TGTGCCAGCAGTTTTCTCGACCCGAGCTCTGGAAACACCATATATTTT. It yields the protein CASSFLDPSSGNTIYF.

This clonotype came up a few times. The chain employs TRBV5-1 and TRBJ2-7; 8 positions agree with TRBD2. V gave up 6 bases and J gave up 1 base; unmatched junction bases: 9. In germline, CDR1 is SGHRS, CDR2 YFSETQ. The CDR3 consists of 15 residues. CDR3 protein: CASTFWAGGSYEQYF. As DNA, the CDR3 is TGCGCCAGCACCTTCTGGGCGGGAGGATCCTACGAGCAGTACTTC.

The table lists this clonotype with many counts. The chain has TRBV6-1 and TRBJ1-4; 8 bases align to TRBD1. V was clipped by 7 bases and J by 6 bases; unmatched bases: 13. Germline CDR1 MNHNS, CDR2 SASEGT. The CDR3 consists of 16 residues. DNA for the CDR3: TGTGCCAGCACGATTCAGGGGGCGGCCCCTCATGAAAAACTGTTTTTT. This translates into CASTIQGAAPHEKLFF.

Worth noting for this clonotype: With a much larger clone just one base away, this may be a read error. A read error is likely, as this CDR3 ends without the conserved phenylalanine or tryptophan. DNA of the CDR3: TGTGCCAGCAGTTACCAGGACCCGAGCTCCTATAATTCACCCCTCCACTCT. Its translation is CASSYQDPSSYNSPLHS. The gene calls are TRBV6-4 and TRBJ1-6; D remains ambiguous. Between the trimmed V and J ends, which lost 5 bases and 0 bases, there was a span of 14 bases. Looked up from germline, CDR1 is MRHNA and CDR2 is SNTAGT. This CDR3 is 17 amino acids long.

The CDR3 loop reads CATSDLPGTSQLGGSYNEQFF. The CDR3 DNA reads as TGTGCCACCAGTGACCTTCCAGGGACTAGCCAATTGGGGGGCTCCTACAATGAGCAGTTCTTC. The chain employs TRBV24-1 and TRBJ2-1, with 9 bases aligning to TRBD2. With V trimmed by 4 bases and J by 0 bases, 18 bases remained unmatched. Looked up from germline, CDR1 is KGHDR and CDR2 is SFDVKD. This CDR3 spans 21 amino acids.

This clonotype was recorded a few times. This chain uses TRBV5-1 with TRBJ2-2; D ambiguous. Trimming removed 4 bases from V and 0 bases from J, with 16 bases in between. The CDR3 is 17 residues long. Germline CDR1 reads SGHRS; CDR2 reads YFSETQ. The CDR3 coding sequence is TGCGCCAGCAGCCCCCCGAGGATGGGGTCGAACACCGGGGAGCTGTTTTTT. Encoded protein: CASSPPRMGSNTGELFF.

This clonotype was counted ten times or more. This rearrangement joins TRBV30 to TRBJ1-1; D unclear. This CDR3 spans 12 amino acids. Per the germline V gene, CDR1 is GTSNPN and CDR2 is SVGIG (reference sequence). Trimming removed 5 bases at V and 4 bases at J, with 11 bases between. DNA for the CDR3: TGTGCCTGGGGCCCTTTAGGCACTGAAGCTTTCTTT. This codes for CAWGPLGTEAFF.

This clonotype was picked up many times. The chain joins TRBV11-2 to TRBJ1-1; D call uncertain. The CDR3 contains 15 residues. Trimming left V 5 bases short and J 1 base short, with 14 bases between. The germline gives CDR1 SGHAT, CDR2 FQNNGV. This chain's CDR3 is CASSKSPRENTEAFF. CDR3 sequence (DNA): TGTGCCAGCAGCAAGAGCCCGAGAGAGAACACTGAAGCTTTCTTT.

This clonotype was observed at least ten times. The rearrangement links TRBV12-3 or TRBV12-4 to TRBJ2-7; 11 bases line up with TRBD2. This CDR3 region has 14 residues. V was pared by 5 bases and J by 6 bases, with 6 bases of the junction left unmatched. The CDR3 sequence is CASSVGTSGFEQYF. The CDR3, as DNA: TGTGCCAGCAGTGTCGGGACTAGCGGCTTCGAGCAGTACTTC.

This clonotype was found many times. The chain combines TRBV10-3 with TRBJ1-6, with D unclear. CDR1 and CDR2 (germline): ENHRY, SYGVKD. The CDR3 has 14 residues. The V end was cut by 0 bases, the J end by 16 bases, with 16 bases between. The CDR3, as DNA: TGTGCCATCAGTGAGTCTGGAAGGCAGTGGAATCTCCACTTT. As protein: CAISESGRQWNLHF.

At least ten counts were recorded for this clonotype. This chain connects TRBV7-3 to TRBJ2-7, with 7 bases fitting TRBD1. Germline values: CDR1 SGHTA, CDR2 FQGTGA. Trimming took 4 bases from V and 6 from J; bases not matched to a gene: 6. This CDR3 has 13 residues. The CDR3 DNA reads TGTGCCAGCAGCTACTGGGGACAGCCCGAGCAGTACTTC. The encoded protein is CASSYWGQPEQYF.

The chain links TRBV9 to TRBJ1-6, with 7 bases lining up with TRBD1. The CDR3 extends over 14 amino acids. The germline CDR1 and CDR2 sequences are SGDLS and YYNGEE. The J segment lost 9 bases and the V segment lost 4 bases, leaving 7 bases of the junction unmatched. CDR3 DNA sequence: TGTGCCAGCAGCACACAGGGGAAGGGTTCACCCCTCCACTTT. Translation: CASSTQGKGSPLHF.

J is TRBJ1-6 and V is TRBV6-1; a possible D gene is TRBD1 (5 bases). Trimming shortened V by 5 bases and J by 7 bases, and 12 bases separated the two germline ends. Germline V CDR1 and CDR2: MNHNS, SASEGT. The CDR3 contains 14 residues. The CDR3: CASSTRVLNSPLHF. The CDR3 DNA reads TGTGCCAGCAGTACCAGGGTTTTGAATTCACCCCTCCACTTT.

This clonotype was observed a handful of times. The genes are TRBV19 and TRBJ2-5, with 7 nucleotides matching TRBD1. V was pared by 5 bases and J by 3 bases, with 6 bases of the junction left unmatched. This CDR3 is 14 amino acids long. Per the germline V gene, CDR1 is LNHDA and CDR2 is SQIVND (reference sequence). CDR3 sequence (DNA): TGTGCCAGTAGTCTTAAGGGGGCAAAAGAGACCCAGTACTTC. This sequence encodes CASSLKGAKETQYF. The full variable domain, its missing parts supplied by reference TRBV19 and TRBJ2-5, is DGGITQSPKYLFRKEGQNVTLSCEQNLNHDAMYWYRQDPGQGLRLIYYSQIVNDFQKGDIAEGYSVSREKKESFPLTVTSAQKNPTAFYLCASSLKGAKETQYFGPGTRLLVL.

This clonotype showed up many times. The chain uses TRBV27 and TRBJ2-2; D remains ambiguous. Germline V gene sequence: CDR1 MNHEY, CDR2 SMNVEV (reference sequence). The CDR3 has 13 residues. Trimming removed 5 bases at V and 7 bases at J, with 11 bases between. The CDR3, as DNA: TGTGCCAGCAGTCCTCACCTTAACGGGGAGCTGTTTTTT. It specifies CASSPHLNGELFF.

V is TRBV6-1 and J is TRBJ1-2, with 8 bases lining up with TRBD1. The CDR3 is 15 residues long. V lost 2 bases, J lost 0 bases, and 2 bases stayed unmatched. CDR1 is MNHNS, CDR2 SASEGT, per germline. The CDR3 spells CASSERTGSNYGYTF. In DNA form, the CDR3 reads TGTGCCAGCAGTGAAAGGACAGGGTCTAACTATGGCTACACCTTC.